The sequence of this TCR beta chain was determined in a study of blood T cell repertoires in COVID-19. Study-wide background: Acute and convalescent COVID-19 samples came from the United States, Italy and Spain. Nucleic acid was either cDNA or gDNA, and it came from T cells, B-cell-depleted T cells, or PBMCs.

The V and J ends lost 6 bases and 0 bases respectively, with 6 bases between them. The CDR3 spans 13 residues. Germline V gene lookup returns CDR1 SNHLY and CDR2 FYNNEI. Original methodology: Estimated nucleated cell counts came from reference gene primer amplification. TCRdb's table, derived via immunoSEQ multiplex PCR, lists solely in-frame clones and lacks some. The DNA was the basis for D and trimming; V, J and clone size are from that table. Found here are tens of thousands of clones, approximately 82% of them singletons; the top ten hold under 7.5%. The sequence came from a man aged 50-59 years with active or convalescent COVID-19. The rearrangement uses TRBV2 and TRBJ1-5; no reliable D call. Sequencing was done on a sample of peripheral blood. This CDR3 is CASSSDSNQPQHF. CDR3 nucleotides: TGTGCCAGCAGCTCAGATAGCAATCAGCCCCAGCATTTT. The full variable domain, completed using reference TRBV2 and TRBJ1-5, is EPEVTQTPSHQVTQMGQEVILRCVPISNHLYFYWYRQILGQKVEFLVSFYNNEISEKSEIFDDQFSVERPDGSNFTLKIRSTKLEDSAMYFCASSSDSNQPQHFGDGTRLSIL.